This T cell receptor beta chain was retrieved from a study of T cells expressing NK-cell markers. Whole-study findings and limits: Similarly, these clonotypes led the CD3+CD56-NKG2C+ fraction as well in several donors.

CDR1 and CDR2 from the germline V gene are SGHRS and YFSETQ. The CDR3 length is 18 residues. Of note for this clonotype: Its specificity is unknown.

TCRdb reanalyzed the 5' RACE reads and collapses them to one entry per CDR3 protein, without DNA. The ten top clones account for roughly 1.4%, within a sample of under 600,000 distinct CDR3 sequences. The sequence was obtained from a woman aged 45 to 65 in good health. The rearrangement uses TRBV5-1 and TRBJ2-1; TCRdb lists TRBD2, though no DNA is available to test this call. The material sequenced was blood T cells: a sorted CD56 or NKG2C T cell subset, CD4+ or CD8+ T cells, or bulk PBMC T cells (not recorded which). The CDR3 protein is CASSLGLVLAGRGNEQFF.